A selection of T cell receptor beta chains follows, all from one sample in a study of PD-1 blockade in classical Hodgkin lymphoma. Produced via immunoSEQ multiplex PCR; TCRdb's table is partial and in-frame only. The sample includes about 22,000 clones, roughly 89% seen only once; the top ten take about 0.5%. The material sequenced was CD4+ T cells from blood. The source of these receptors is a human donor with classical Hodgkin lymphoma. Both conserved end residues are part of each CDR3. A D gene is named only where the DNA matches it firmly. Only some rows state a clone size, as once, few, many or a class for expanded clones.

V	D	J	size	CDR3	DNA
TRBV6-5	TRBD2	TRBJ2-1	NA	CASSRLAGFNEQFF	TGTGCCAGCAGTCGACTAGCGGGGTTCAATGAGCAGTTCTTC
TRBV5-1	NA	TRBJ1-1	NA	CASSLGLNLNTEAFF	TGCGCCAGCAGCTTGGGTCTCAACCTTAACACTGAAGCTTTCTTT
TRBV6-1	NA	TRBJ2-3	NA	CASSETRGNTQYF	TGTGCCAGCAGTGAGACTCGCGGCAATACGCAGTATTTT
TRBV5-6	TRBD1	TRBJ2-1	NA	CASSAEYRGRNYNEQFF	TGTGCCAGCAGCGCCGAATACAGGGGGCGTAACTACAATGAGCAGTTCTTC
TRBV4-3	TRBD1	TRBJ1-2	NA	CASSQRGGSYYGYTF	TGCGCCAGCAGCCAACGAGGGGGCTCGTACTATGGCTACACCTTC
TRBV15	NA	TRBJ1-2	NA	CATTPDLGVYGYTF	TGTGCCACCACCCCCGATTTAGGAGTCTATGGCTACACCTTC
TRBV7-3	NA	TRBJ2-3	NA	CASSPSGTHRTDTQYF	TGTGCCAGCAGCCCCTCCGGGACACACCGCACAGATACGCAGTATTTT
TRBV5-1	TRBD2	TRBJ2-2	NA	CASSLNAGANTGELFF	TGCGCCAGCAGCTTGAATGCGGGGGCGAACACCGGGGAGCTGTTTTTT
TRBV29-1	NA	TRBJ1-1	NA	CSVERRLNTEAFF	TGCAGCGTTGAACGAAGGTTGAACACTGAAGCTTTCTTT
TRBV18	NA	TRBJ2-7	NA	CASSPGSKRDEQYF	TGTGCCAGCTCACCCGGGTCAAAAAGGGACGAGCAGTACTTC
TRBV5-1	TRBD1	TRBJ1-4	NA	CASSSGQGNEKLFF	TGCGCCAGCAGCTCGGGACAGGGCAATGAAAAACTGTTTTTT
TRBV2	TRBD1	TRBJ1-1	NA	CASSEQGGNTEAFF	TGTGCCAGCAGTGAGCAGGGGGGGAACACTGAAGCTTTCTTT
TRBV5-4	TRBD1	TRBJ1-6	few	CASSSGQHSPLHF	TGTGCCAGCAGCTCGGGACAGCATTCACCCCTCCACTTT
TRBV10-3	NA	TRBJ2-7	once	CAISLQGDSYEQYF	TGTGCCATCAGCCTCCAGGGAGATTCATACGAGCAGTACTTC
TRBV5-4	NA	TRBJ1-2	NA	CASSLVPKSYGYTF	TGTGCCAGCAGCTTGGTCCCCAAGTCCTATGGCTACACCTTC
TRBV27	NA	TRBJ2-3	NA	CASSWPQYF	TGTGCCAGCAGTTGGCCGCAGTATTTT
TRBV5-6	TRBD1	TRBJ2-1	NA	CASSLVVGGAGGANEQFF	TGTGCCAGCAGCTTGGTGGTTGGTGGGGCAGGGGGAGCAAATGAGCAGTTCTTC
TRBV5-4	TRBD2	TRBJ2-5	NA	CASSPGVARGGGTQYF	TGTGCCAGCAGCCCGGGGGTGGCGCGGGGCGGGGGGACCCAGTACTTC
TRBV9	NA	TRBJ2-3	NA	CASSVDREFTDTQYF	TGTGCCAGCAGCGTAGACAGGGAATTTACAGATACGCAGTATTTT
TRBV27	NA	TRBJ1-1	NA	CASSPGGSIEAFF	TGTGCCAGCAGTCCCGGTGGGTCTATTGAAGCTTTCTTT
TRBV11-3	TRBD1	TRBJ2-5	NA	CASSPTGGAGTQYF	TGTGCCAGCAGCCCCACAGGGGGCGCAGGGACCCAGTACTTC
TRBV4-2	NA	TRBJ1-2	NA	CASSPAPGNRNHGYTF	TGTGCCAGCAGCCCCGCTCCCGGGAACAGGAACCATGGCTACACCTTC
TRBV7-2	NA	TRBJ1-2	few	CASSLDFSGEVDGYTF	TGTGCCAGCAGCTTAGATTTTAGTGGGGAGGTAGATGGCTACACCTTC
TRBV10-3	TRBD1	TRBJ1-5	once	CAISEGQGINQPQHF	TGTGCCATCAGTGAGGGACAGGGGATTAATCAGCCCCAGCATTTT
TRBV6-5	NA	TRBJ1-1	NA	CASSSTRSQGYTEAFF	TGTGCCAGCAGTTCTACCCGGAGTCAGGGGTACACTGAAGCTTTCTTT
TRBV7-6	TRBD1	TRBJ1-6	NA	CASSLDRAGHSPLHF	TGTGCCAGCAGCTTGGACAGGGCCGGACATTCACCCCTCCACTTT
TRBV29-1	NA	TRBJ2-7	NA	CSVEDRVRYEQYF	TGCAGCGTTGAAGATCGGGTCAGATACGAGCAGTACTTC
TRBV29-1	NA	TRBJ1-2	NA	CSVEVENANYGYTF	TGCAGCGTTGAGGTGGAGAACGCTAACTATGGCTACACCTTC
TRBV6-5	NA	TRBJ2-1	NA	CASTRGGGNEQFF	TGTGCCAGCACCCGGGGAGGTGGGAATGAGCAGTTCTTC
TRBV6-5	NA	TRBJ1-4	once	CASSLGPRDREKLFF	TGTGCCAGCAGTTTAGGGCCCCGCGATAGAGAAAAACTGTTTTTT
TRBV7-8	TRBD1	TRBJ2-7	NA	CASSWTRDRKYDEQYF	TGTGCCAGCAGCTGGACCCGGGACAGAAAGTATGACGAGCAGTACTTC
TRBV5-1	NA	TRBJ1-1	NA	CASSLDTEAFF	TGCGCCAGCAGCTTGGACACTGAAGCTTTCTTT
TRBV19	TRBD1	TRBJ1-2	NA	CASSTRQGTGYGYTF	TGTGCCAGTAGTACCAGACAGGGTACGGGCTATGGCTACACCTTC
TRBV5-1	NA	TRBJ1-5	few	CASSLEPGGNQPQHF	TGCGCCAGCAGCTTGGAACCGGGGGGTAATCAGCCCCAGCATTTT
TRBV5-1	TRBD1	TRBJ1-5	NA	CASSLGTGGGQPQHF	TGCGCCAGCAGCTTGGGGACAGGGGGCGGTCAGCCCCAGCATTTT
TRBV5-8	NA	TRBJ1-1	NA	CASSLQRDTEAFF	TGTGCCAGCAGCCTCCAACGCGACACTGAAGCTTTCTTT
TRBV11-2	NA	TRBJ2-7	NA	CASSLDMTTYEQYF	TGTGCCAGCAGCTTAGATATGACCACCTACGAGCAGTACTTC
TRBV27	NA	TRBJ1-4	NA	CASRQRSNEKLFF	TGTGCCAGTCGGCAGCGGTCGAATGAAAAACTGTTTTTT
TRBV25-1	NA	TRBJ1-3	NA	CASSPRTDPSGNTIYF	TGTGCCAGCAGTCCGCGGACCGATCCATCTGGAAACACCATATATTTT
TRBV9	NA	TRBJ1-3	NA	CASSVVGDGNTIYF	TGTGCCAGCAGCGTAGTCGGAGACGGAAACACCATATATTTT
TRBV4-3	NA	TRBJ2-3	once	CASSQEGTLGSDTQYF	TGCGCCAGCAGCCAAGAGGGTACTCTGGGGTCTGATACGCAGTATTTT
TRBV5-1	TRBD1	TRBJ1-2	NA	CASCPGVTGQGNYGYTF	TGCGCCAGCTGCCCGGGGGTGACGGGACAGGGTAACTATGGCTACACCTTC
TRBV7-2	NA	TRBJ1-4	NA	CASSLGGGGEKLFF	TGTGCCAGCAGCTTAGGAGGGGGTGGGGAAAAACTGTTTTTT
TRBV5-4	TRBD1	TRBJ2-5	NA	CASSDRVQETQYF	TGTGCCAGCAGTGACAGGGTCCAAGAGACCCAGTACTTC
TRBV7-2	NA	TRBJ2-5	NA	CASSPETSWETQYF	TGTGCCAGCAGCCCCGAGACTAGTTGGGAGACCCAGTACTTC
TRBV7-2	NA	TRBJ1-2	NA	CASPLPAGLFWYGYTF	TGTGCCAGCCCCCTCCCGGCAGGACTCTTTTGGTATGGCTACACCTTC
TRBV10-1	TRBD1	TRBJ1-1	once	CASSPATGTNTEAFF	TGCGCCAGCAGCCCCGCGACAGGGACGAACACTGAAGCTTTCTTT
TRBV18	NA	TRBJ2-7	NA	CASSPVSAGGQTYEQYF	TGTGCCAGCTCACCAGTCTCAGCTGGGGGACAAACCTACGAGCAGTACTTC
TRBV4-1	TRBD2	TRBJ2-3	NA	CASSQDPGTSGGWGTQYF	TGCGCCAGCAGCCAAGATCCCGGGACTAGCGGGGGATGGGGTACGCAGTATTTT
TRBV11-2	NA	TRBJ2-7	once	CASSLDRSISYEQYF	TGTGCCAGCAGCTTAGACAGGTCCATCTCCTACGAGCAGTACTTC
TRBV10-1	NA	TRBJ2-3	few	CASSESSLSTDTQYF	TGCGCCAGCAGTGAGTCGAGCCTATCCACAGATACGCAGTATTTT
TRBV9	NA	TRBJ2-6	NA	CASSVGATGANVLTF	TGTGCCAGCAGCGTAGGGGCGACTGGGGCCAACGTCCTGACTTTC
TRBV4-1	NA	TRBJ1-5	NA	CASSQVSSYRFLQPQHF	TGCGCCAGCAGCCAAGTCTCCTCTTACAGGTTCCTCCAGCCCCAGCATTTT